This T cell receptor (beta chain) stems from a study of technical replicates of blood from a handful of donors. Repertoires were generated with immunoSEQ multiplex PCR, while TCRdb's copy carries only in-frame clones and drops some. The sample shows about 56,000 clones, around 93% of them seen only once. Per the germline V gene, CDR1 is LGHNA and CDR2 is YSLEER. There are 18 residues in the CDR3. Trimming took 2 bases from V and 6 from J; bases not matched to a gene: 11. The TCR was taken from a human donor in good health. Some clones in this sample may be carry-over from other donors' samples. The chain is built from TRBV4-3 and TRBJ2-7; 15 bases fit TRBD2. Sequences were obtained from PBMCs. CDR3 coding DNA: TGCGCCAGCAGCCAAAAAACCGGGACTAGCGGGAGGCTGGTCGAGCAGTACTTC. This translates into CASSQKTGTSGRLVEQYF.